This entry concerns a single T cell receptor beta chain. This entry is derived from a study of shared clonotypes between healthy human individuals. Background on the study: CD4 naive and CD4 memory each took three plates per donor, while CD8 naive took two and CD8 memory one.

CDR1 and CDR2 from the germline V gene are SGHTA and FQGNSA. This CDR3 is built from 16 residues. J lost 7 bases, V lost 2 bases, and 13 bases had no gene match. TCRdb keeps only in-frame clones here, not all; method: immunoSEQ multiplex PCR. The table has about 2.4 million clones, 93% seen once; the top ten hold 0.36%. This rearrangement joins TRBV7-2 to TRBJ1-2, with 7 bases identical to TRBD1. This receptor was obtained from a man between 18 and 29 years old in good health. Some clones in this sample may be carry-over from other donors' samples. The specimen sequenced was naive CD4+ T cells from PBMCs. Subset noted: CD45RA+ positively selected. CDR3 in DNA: TGTGCCAGCAGCTTAATTCGAGGGGGCGCGGGGGCTGGCTACACCTTC. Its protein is CASSLIRGGAGAGYTF.